The 2 T cell receptor beta chains below all came from one sample that was sequenced in a study of glioma-infiltrating T cells. Using RNA template, CDR3s of TCR alpha and beta were amplified with iRepertoire arm-PCR. One entry per CDR3 protein, called by TCRdb with MiXCR from the multiplex PCR reads. This sample has about 130,000 distinct CDR3 sequences, with around 25% found just once. The sample comprised glioma tissue, nonneoplastic brain tissue, or PBMCs (not recorded which). The receptors were sampled from a human donor with low-grade glioma or glioblastoma, undergoing nonglioma brain surgery, or in good health (not recorded which).

This clonotype was observed many times. V and J are TRBV12-3 or TRBV12-4 and TRBJ2-3; 12 bases match TRBD2. Unmatched junction bases numbered 7, after V lost 3 bases and J lost 6 bases. The CDR3 loop spans 16 amino acids. CDR3 sequence (DNA): TGTGCCAGCAGTTTGCTCCTAGCGGGGGGGCGGGATACGCAGTATTTT. It specifies CASSLLLAGGRDTQYF.

In its sample, this clonotype was seen many times. The rearrangement uses TRBV6-6 and TRBJ1-5; tentatively, D is TRBD1 (5 bases). V lost 2 bases to trimming and J lost 8 bases, with 10 bases between them. Germline V gene lookup returns CDR1 MNHNY and CDR2 SVGAGI (reference sequence). The CDR3 consists of 13 residues. CDR3: CASSYERGEPQHF. In DNA form, the CDR3 reads TGTGCCAGCAGTTACGAACGAGGGGAGCCCCAGCATTTT.